This T cell receptor (beta chain) was identified during a study of cytomegalovirus exposure and HLA in healthy donors. General study results and limits: The authors confirmed in vitro that three CMV-associated chains were specific for CMV antigens. A reported reduction in N-insertions relative to the approximately 640-donor mean was seen in an Asian-associated ancestry cluster in a later analysis. Across donors, presence/absence analyses took sequencing depth to be roughly uniform.

A note on this clone: The antigen remains unidentified. At one of its ends the junction is not consistent with the germline gene, which may arise from a read error.

PCR amplification relied on 60 Vbeta primers (plus 13 Jbeta primers). Clones were read by immunoSEQ multiplex PCR, and TCRdb kept only the in-frame ones, dropping some. Seen here are some 170,000 clones, about 80% observed once, and the top ten hold under 2.5%. This CDR3 has 15 amino acids. Germline V gives CDR1 SEHNR, CDR2 FQNEAQ (reference sequence). The TCR sequence derives from a man in his forties in good health and CMV-seronegative. The V gene is TRBV7-9, the J gene TRBJ2-3; TRBD2 agrees at 13 bases. The specimen was PBMCs. CDR3 bases: TGTTCCAGCAGCTTACTAGCGGGAGGGACAGATACGCAGTATTTT. Protein product: CSSSLLAGGTDTQYF.